The next 27 T cell receptor beta chains were all read from a single sample in a study of cytomegalovirus exposure and HLA in healthy donors. Only in-frame clones appear in the TCRdb table, and some are missing; sequencing was by immunoSEQ multiplex PCR. Of fewer than 90,000 clones detected, 85% to 95% appear once; the ten largest clones hold approximately 2%. The sequenced sample consisted of PBMCs. These receptors all stem from a woman between 18 and 30 years old in good health and CMV-seronegative.

The chain couples TRBV7-2 to TRBJ1-1; weak D call: TRBD1 (5 bases). This CDR3 has 15 residues. The germline V gene encodes CDR1 SGHTA and CDR2 FQGNSA. The V and J ends lost 8 bases and 0 bases respectively, with 16 bases between them. The CDR3 sequence is CASGFGGGLNTEAFF. As DNA, the CDR3 is TGTGCCAGCGGTTTTGGGGGGGGATTGAACACTGAAGCTTTCTTT.

The V call is TRBV7-2, the J call TRBJ2-1; 14 nucleotides match TRBD2. Germline-derived CDR1 and CDR2 are SGHTA and FQGNSA. The CDR3 totals 15 residues. V lost 7 bases, J lost 9 bases, and 8 bases stayed unmatched. The CDR3 reads CASTWTSGGPGEQFF. Written as DNA, the CDR3 is TGTGCCAGCACCTGGACTAGCGGGGGGCCAGGTGAGCAGTTCTTC.

The rearrangement links TRBV27 to TRBJ1-5, with 10 nucleotides matching TRBD1. The CDR3 is 15 residues long. The V and J ends lost 3 bases and 7 bases, in that order; junction bases with no gene match: 6. Germline assignment: CDR1 MNHEY and CDR2 SMNVEV (reference sequence). The CDR3 DNA reads TGTGCCAGCAGTTTTGGGGGGACAGGGGACCAGCCCCAGCATTTT. Its protein is CASSFGGTGDQPQHF.

J is TRBJ2-1 and V is TRBV7-3; D ambiguous. V gave up 2 bases and J gave up 10 bases, with 9 bases separating them. CDR1 and CDR2 (germline): SGHTA, FQGTGA. There are 12 residues in the CDR3. For the CDR3, the DNA is TGTGCCAGCAGCTTAGTTGGTAGAGAGCAGTTCTTC. Its protein product is CASSLVGREQFF.

The chain employs TRBV4-3 and TRBJ1-5; D uncertain. Germline V gives CDR1 LGHNA, CDR2 YSLEER. V shed 6 bases and J shed 7 bases, with 19 bases lying between them. The CDR3 runs 15 residues. CDR3 sequence (DNA): TGCGCCAGCAGACCAAGTTGGGTGAGGGAACAGCCCCAGCATTTT. It yields the protein CASRPSWVREQPQHF.

This sequence joins TRBV9 and TRBJ1-1, with D possibly matching TRBD1 (5 bases). V lost 4 bases, J lost 6 bases, and 19 bases lay in between. The CDR3 extends over 15 amino acids. The V gene's germline CDR1 is SGDLS and CDR2 YYNGEE. The CDR3 sequence is CASSNTLGGVAEAFF. CDR3 sequence (DNA): TGTGCCAGCAGCAATACCCTTGGGGGGGTGGCTGAAGCTTTCTTT.

The chain combines TRBV19 with TRBJ1-1, with TRBD1 matching 8 bases. Germline V gene data show CDR1 as LNHDA and CDR2 as SQIVND (reference sequence). The trim removed 9 bases at V and 4 bases at J, leaving 13 bases unmatched. The CDR3 length is 15 residues. The CDR3 sequence is CASRQGADLTTEAFF. CDR3 nucleotides: TGTGCCAGCCGGCAGGGGGCGGATTTGACCACTGAAGCTTTCTTT.

The rearrangement uses TRBV5-5 and TRBJ2-6; tentative D call: TRBD1 (8 bases). CDR3 length equals 18 residues. In germline, CDR1 is SGHKS, CDR2 YYEKEE (reference sequence). V was clipped by 4 bases and J by 4 bases, with 21 bases between them. Written as DNA, the CDR3 is TGTGCCAGCAGCCAGACAGGGGAGGGGAGTTTGGGGGCCAACGTCCTGACTTTC. This codes for CASSQTGEGSLGANVLTF.

The rearrangement uses TRBV7-2 and TRBJ1-1; no clear D gene. V was shortened by 1 base and J by 2 bases, with 5 bases between the two germline ends. The CDR3 contains 13 residues. Germline CDR1 reads SGHTA; CDR2 reads FQGNSA. Here the CDR3 reads CASSLGRNTEAFF. The CDR3 DNA reads TGTGCCAGCAGCTTAGGGAGAAACACTGAAGCTTTCTTT.

The chain employs TRBV18 and TRBJ2-1; TRBD2 agrees at 13 bases. Germline lookup yields CDR1 KGHSH and CDR2 LQKENI. The J segment lost 9 bases and the V segment lost 6 bases, leaving 5 bases of the junction unmatched. There are 14 residues in the CDR3. CDR3 amino acids: CASSPGLAGFEQFF. The CDR3 nucleotides are TGTGCCAGCTCCCCGGGACTAGCGGGATTTGAGCAGTTCTTC.

The chain couples TRBV6-1 to TRBJ2-3, with a weak D call TRBD1 (5 bases). From germline, CDR1 is MNHNS and CDR2 SASEGT. The CDR3 runs 16 residues. Trimming stripped 4 bases from V and 4 bases from J, with 18 bases between. CDR3 loop: CASSARVHQFPDTQYF. The CDR3 DNA follows: TGTGCCAGCAGTGCCAGGGTCCACCAATTCCCAGATACGCAGTATTTT.

The rearrangement uses TRBV5-6 and TRBJ2-1, with 11 bases identical to TRBD1. Trimming took 2 bases from V and 3 from J; bases not matched to a gene: 7. The CDR3 is made up of 17 amino acids. Germline CDR1 SGHDT, CDR2 YYEEEE. The CDR3 region is CASSFPMGQGVYNEQFF. The CDR3 coding sequence is TGTGCCAGCAGCTTCCCCATGGGACAGGGGGTCTACAATGAGCAGTTCTTC.

The chain employs TRBV6-5 and TRBJ2-3; the match to TRBD2 covers 7 bases. The CDR3 extends over 16 amino acids. Germline V gene data show CDR1 as MNHEY and CDR2 as SVGAGI. V lost 2 bases, J lost 3 bases, and 8 bases stayed unmatched. The CDR3 reads CASSYRGEPMTDTQYF. The DNA of the CDR3 is TGTGCCAGCAGTTACCGGGGGGAGCCCATGACAGATACGCAGTATTTT.

This chain uses TRBV6-5 with TRBJ1-1; 7 bases line up with TRBD1. The CDR3 loop spans 11 amino acids. The germline CDR1 and CDR2 sequences are MNHEY and SVGAGI. J gave up 9 bases and V 6 bases, and 4 bases lay outside the gene matches. The CDR3 sequence is CASSQTGKAFF. The DNA of the CDR3 is TGTGCCAGCAGCCAGACAGGGAAAGCTTTCTTT.

J is TRBJ2-7 and V is TRBV2; a weak D match, TRBD2 (5 bases). CDR1 is SNHLY and CDR2 is FYNNEI in the germline V gene. There are 14 residues in the CDR3. The germline V and J ends were trimmed by 3 bases and 2 bases, with 11 bases remaining between them. CDR3 loop: CASSDRRNPYEQYF. CDR3 DNA: TGTGCCAGCAGTGATCGGAGGAACCCCTACGAGCAGTACTTC. The full variable domain, with the rest looked up from reference TRBV2 and TRBJ2-7, is EPEVTQTPSHQVTQMGQEVILRCVPISNHLYFYWYRQILGQKVEFLVSFYNNEISEKSEIFDDQFSVERPDGSNFTLKIRSTKLEDSAMYFCASSDRRNPYEQYFGPGTRLTVT.

V gene TRBV5-1 combines with J gene TRBJ1-1; 7 bases map to TRBD1. CDR3 length: 15 residues. V gave up 0 bases and J gave up 0 bases; unmatched junction bases: 2. Germline CDR1 is SGHRS and CDR2 is YFSETQ. CDR3: CASSLEGGLNTEAFF. The CDR3 coding sequence is TGCGCCAGCAGCTTGGAAGGGGGCCTGAACACTGAAGCTTTCTTT.

V is TRBV10-3 and J is TRBJ2-7, with TRBD1 matching 10 bases. Germline CDR1 is ENHRY and CDR2 is SYGVKD. V lost 3 bases and J lost 3; bases outside the gene matches: 8. The length of the CDR3 is 16 residues. CDR3 DNA: TGTGCCATCAGTGATGTTCAGGGGGACAGGGGCTACGAGCAGTACTTC. Translated: CAISDVQGDRGYEQYF.

The chain links TRBV10-3 to TRBJ2-2; TRBD2 might be the D (5 bases). The V and J ends lost 6 bases and 2 bases respectively, with 13 bases between them. Germline V gene data show CDR1 as ENHRY and CDR2 as SYGVKD. This CDR3 has 15 amino acids. CDR3 nucleotides: TGTGCCATCAGCCCCGGGGTAACTAACACCGGGGAGCTGTTTTTT. Its protein product is CAISPGVTNTGELFF.

The V and J genes are TRBV27 and TRBJ2-7; TRBD2 matches at 11 bases. The CDR3 loop spans 14 amino acids. Germline assignment: CDR1 MNHEY and CDR2 SMNVEV (reference sequence). Trimming removed 7 bases from V and 3 bases from J; junction bases left unmatched: 5. The CDR3 region is CASTSLAGDYEQYF. The CDR3 nucleotides are TGTGCCAGCACCTCACTAGCGGGGGACTACGAGCAGTACTTC.

The chain recombines TRBV6-1 with TRBJ2-7, with 10 bases aligning to TRBD1. The trim removed 6 bases at V and 4 bases at J, leaving 3 bases unmatched. This CDR3 contains 13 residues. The germline CDR1 and CDR2 sequences are MNHNS and SASEGT. DNA of the CDR3: TGTGCCAGCAGGGGGACAGGGGCGTACGAGCAGTACTTC. Residues: CASRGTGAYEQYF.

This clone was recorded only once. This sequence joins TRBV11-2 and TRBJ2-1; the D is unclear. The V gene's germline CDR1 is SGHAT and CDR2 FQNNGV. The CDR3 has 12 residues. V was clipped by 5 bases and J by 2 bases, with 4 bases between them. The CDR3 nucleotides are TGTGCCAGCAGCCCCACCTACAATGAGCAGTTCTTC. It yields the protein CASSPTYNEQFF.

This chain uses TRBV19 with TRBJ1-1; no clear D gene. The ends were cut back, 2 bases at V and 2 bases at J, with 6 bases in the middle. The CDR3 covers 13 residues. Germline CDR1 LNHDA, CDR2 SQIVND (reference sequence). CDR3 protein: CASSITLNTEAFF. The CDR3 region has the DNA TGTGCCAGTAGTATAACCCTAAACACTGAAGCTTTCTTT. Based on the CDR3 plus reference TRBV19 and TRBJ1-1, the full variable domain is DGGITQSPKYLFRKEGQNVTLSCEQNLNHDAMYWYRQDPGQGLRLIYYSQIVNDFQKGDIAEGYSVSREKKESFPLTVTSAQKNPTAFYLCASSITLNTEAFFGQGTRLTVV.

The chain combines TRBV6-1 with TRBJ1-2, with 7 nucleotides matching TRBD1. Losses at the gene ends were 9 bases for V and 7 bases for J; bases not matched to a gene: 11. The germline V gene encodes CDR1 MNHNS and CDR2 SASEGT. The CDR3 has 13 residues. The DNA for the CDR3 is TGTGCCAGTCACCTAGACAGGGATCGTGGCTACACCTTC. Residues: CASHLDRDRGYTF.

The V and J genes are TRBV7-9 and TRBJ1-2; 9 positions agree with TRBD1. This CDR3 is 14 amino acids long. V gave up 5 bases and J gave up 7 bases; unmatched junction bases: 8. Per germline, CDR1 SEHNR and CDR2 FQNEAQ (reference sequence). CDR3 amino acids: CASSPGQGSVGYTF. CDR3 coding DNA: TGTGCCAGCAGCCCCGGACAGGGGAGTGTTGGCTACACCTTC. Full variable domain (remainder filled in from reference TRBV7-9 and TRBJ1-2): DTGVSQNPRHKITKRGQNVTFRCDPISEHNRLYWYRQTLGQGPEFLTYFQNEAQLEKSRLLSDRFSAERPKGSFSTLEIQRTEQGDSAMYLCASSPGQGSVGYTFGSGTRLTVV.

The rearrangement links TRBV6-1 to TRBJ1-5; tentative D call: TRBD1 (5 bases). The CDR3 contains 18 residues. Germline V lookup: CDR1 MNHNS, CDR2 SASEGT. V lost 4 bases to trimming and J lost 9 bases, with 28 bases between them. The CDR3 DNA sequence: TGTGCCAGCAGTGGTCCCCGCGGCGAGGACATAATTGATTGGCCCCAGCATTTT. Protein: CASSGPRGEDIIDWPQHF.

The chain couples TRBV9 to TRBJ2-1; 10 bases map to TRBD2. The CDR3 runs 17 residues. Germline lookup yields CDR1 SGDLS and CDR2 YYNGEE. The J segment lost 6 bases and the V segment lost 3 bases, leaving 12 bases of the junction unmatched. The CDR3 sequence: CASSATITSGKSNEQFF. CDR3 sequence (DNA): TGTGCCAGCAGCGCCACCATTACTAGCGGGAAGAGCAATGAGCAGTTCTTC.

The chain joins TRBV7-9 to TRBJ2-7; 13 bases agree with TRBD2. The trim removed 5 bases at V and 0 bases at J, leaving 10 bases unmatched. The CDR3 extends over 18 amino acids. Germline CDR1 and CDR2: SEHNR and FQNEAQ (reference sequence). CDR3 coding DNA: TGTGCCAGCAGCCCCGGGACTAGCGGGACCGGGAACTCCTACGAGCAGTACTTC. Translation: CASSPGTSGTGNSYEQYF.